This TCR beta chain emerged from a study of T cells after yellow fever vaccination. Study-wide background: Preparing low-cell-number fractions relied on SMART-Seq v4 Ultra Low Input.

This clonotype was recorded many times. For TCR, cDNA came from 5'RACE template switching, which added a universal primer site and UMIs. Each CDR3 protein gets one entry after TCRdb re-called the 5' RACE reads with MiXCR. The sample records some 29,000 distinct CDR3 sequences, less than 6.5% being singletons. The germline V and J ends were trimmed by 3 bases and 1 base, with 4 bases remaining between them. Germline V lookup: CDR1 MDHEN, CDR2 SYDVKM. The CDR3 has 14 amino acids. The chain recombines TRBV28 with TRBJ2-6; no firm D call. The specimen comprised CD8+ T cells sorted from PBMCs, sampled 10 days after the yellow fever booster vaccination. This clonotype was sampled from a man aged 30 to 39 who received the YFV17D yellow fever vaccine. The CDR3 here is CASSFGSGANVLTF. In DNA, the CDR3 is TGTGCCAGCAGTTTTGGTTCTGGGGCCAACGTCCTGACTTTC.